A single sample gave rise to the 8 T cell receptor beta chains below, sequenced in a study of OX40 agonist ivuxolimab in advanced cancers. Some clones are missing from TCRdb's copy, which holds only in-frame ones; the method was immunoSEQ multiplex PCR. Here the sample spans roughly 100,000 clones, about nine tenths being singletons. This sample comprised CD4+ or CD8+ T cells sorted from blood, obtained in a trial of the OX40 agonist ivuxolimab. The receptors here all came from an adult with an advanced solid tumor such as melanoma, head and neck, liver or kidney cancer.

This sequence joins TRBV5-1 and TRBJ1-4; 9 positions match TRBD1. The V segment lost 5 bases and the J segment 7 bases; nucleotides outside the gene matches: 6. This CDR3 region has 14 residues. Germline V gives CDR1 SGHRS, CDR2 YFSETQ. CDR3 nucleotides: TGCGCCAGCAGGGGGACAGGGATTGGTGAAAAACTGTTTTTT. The encoded protein is CASRGTGIGEKLFF.

About this clone: One end of the junction varies from germline; a read error may be responsible. Written as DNA, the CDR3 is TGTGCCGGCAGCTACCCGGTGAGGTGTAATGAGCAGTTCTTC. Its translation: CAGSYPVRCNEQFF. This chain joins TRBV11-3 and TRBJ2-1; D is uncertain. CDR1 and CDR2 (germline): SGHNT, YENEEA. The CDR3 has 14 amino acids.

V gene TRBV5-4 combines with J gene TRBJ1-2; no firm D call. The V gene's germline CDR1 is SGHNT and CDR2 YYREEE (reference sequence). This CDR3 region has 13 residues. With 0 bases removed from V and 6 bases from J, the gap between germline ends came to 9 bases. CDR3 nucleotides: TGTGCCAGCAGCTTGGATGTCAGCAATGGCTACACCTTC. This codes for CASSLDVSNGYTF. The variable domain in full, completed from reference TRBV5-4 and TRBJ1-2, reads ETGVTQSPTHLIKTRGQQVTLRCSSQSGHNTVSWYQQALGQGPQFIFQYYREEENGRGNFPPRFSGLQFPNYSSELNVNALELDDSALYLCASSLDVSNGYTFGSGTRLTVV.

The chain employs TRBV6-1 and TRBJ2-7; 7 bases are a match to TRBD1. The germline V gene encodes CDR1 MNHNS and CDR2 SASEGT. This CDR3 comprises 13 residues. Losses at the gene ends were 6 bases for V and 3 bases for J; bases not matched to a gene: 5. CDR3 coding DNA: TGTGCCAGCAGCAGGGACAGCCTCTACGAGCAGTACTTC. It is translated as CASSRDSLYEQYF.

The chain links TRBV2 to TRBJ1-1; perhaps TRBD1 as D (6 bases). Germline V gene data show CDR1 as SNHLY and CDR2 as FYNNEI. The ends were cut back, 10 bases at V and 3 bases at J, with 21 bases in the middle. This CDR3 region has 15 residues. CDR3 sequence (DNA): TGTGCCACCCCGGGGGGCCGGGCGTTGGACACTGAAGCTTTCTTT. Amino acid sequence: CATPGGRALDTEAFF.

This clone was recorded a few times. The gene calls are TRBV10-1 and TRBJ1-5; no reliable D call. There are 14 residues in the CDR3. Trimming took 3 bases from V and 9 from J, leaving 15 bases between them. Germline CDR1 WNHNN, CDR2 SYGVQD (reference sequence). The CDR3 reads CASSDFWWEGPQHF. The CDR3 DNA reads as TGCGCCAGCAGTGATTTTTGGTGGGAAGGGCCCCAGCATTTT.

The rearrangement joins TRBV7-2 to TRBJ2-1; the D gene is possibly TRBD2 (7 bases). Germline CDR1 SGHTA, CDR2 FQGNSA. Trimming pared 3 bases from V and 10 bases from J, leaving 16 bases between. This CDR3 is 14 amino acids long. CDR3 residues: CASSLGGPISEQFF. For the CDR3, the DNA is TGTGCCAGCAGCTTGGGGGGGCCCATAAGCGAGCAGTTCTTC. Full variable domain (rest looked up from reference TRBV7-2 and TRBJ2-1): GAGVSQSPSNKVTEKGKDVELRCDPISGHTALYWYRQSLGQGLEFLIYFQGNSAPDKSGLPSDRFSAERTGGSVSTLTIQRTQQEDSAVYLCASSLGGPISEQFFGPGTRLTVL.

The chain joins TRBV6-5 to TRBJ1-1; D is perhaps TRBD1 (5 bases). The CDR3 totals 14 residues. V lost 2 bases, J lost 1 base, and 8 bases lay in between. Germline CDR1 MNHEY, CDR2 SVGAGI. The CDR3 region is CASSYPGWNTEAFF. For the CDR3, the DNA is TGTGCCAGCAGTTACCCAGGGTGGAACACTGAAGCTTTCTTT.